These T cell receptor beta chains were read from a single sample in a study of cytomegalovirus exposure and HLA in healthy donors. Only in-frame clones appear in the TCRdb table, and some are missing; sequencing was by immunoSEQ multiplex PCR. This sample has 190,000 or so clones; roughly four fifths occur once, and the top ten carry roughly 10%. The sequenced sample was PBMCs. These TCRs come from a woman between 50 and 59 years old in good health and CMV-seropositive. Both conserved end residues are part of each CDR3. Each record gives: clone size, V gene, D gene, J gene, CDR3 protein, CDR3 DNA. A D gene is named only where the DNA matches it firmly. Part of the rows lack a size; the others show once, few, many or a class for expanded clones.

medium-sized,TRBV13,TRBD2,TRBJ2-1,CASSLDPSGGLNEQFF,TGTGCCAGCAGCTTAGATCCTAGCGGGGGGCTCAATGAGCAGTTCTTC
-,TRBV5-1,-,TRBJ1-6,CASSLVWTDYNSPLHF,TGCGCCAGCAGCTTGGTTTGGACAGACTATAATTCACCCCTCCACTTT
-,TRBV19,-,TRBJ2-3,CASREEVLDTQYF,TGTGCCAGTAGGGAGGAGGTGTTAGATACGCAGTATTTT
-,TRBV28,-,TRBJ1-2,CASSRYGYTF,TGTGCCAGCAGCAGATATGGCTACACCTTC
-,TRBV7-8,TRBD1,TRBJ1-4,CASRNSGGAREKLFF,TGTGCCAGCAGGAACTCAGGGGGCGCCCGGGAAAAACTGTTTTTT
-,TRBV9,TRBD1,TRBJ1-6,CASNARDSNSPLHF,TGTGCCAGCAACGCCCGGGACAGTAATTCACCCCTCCACTTT
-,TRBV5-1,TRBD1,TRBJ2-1,CASSPGQGEINEQFF,TGCGCCAGCAGCCCCGGACAGGGGGAGATCAATGAGCAGTTCTTC
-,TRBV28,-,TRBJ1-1,CASSPPGARLEAFF,TGTGCCAGCAGTCCCCCAGGGGCCCGCCTTGAAGCTTTCTTT
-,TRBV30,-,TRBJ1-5,CAWSELGGRTQPQHF,TGTGCCTGGAGTGAGTTAGGGGGAAGGACTCAGCCCCAGCATTTT
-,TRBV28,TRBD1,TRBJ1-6,CASRPRDFRGNSPLHF,TGTGCCAGCAGGCCGCGGGACTTCAGGGGGAATTCACCCCTCCACTTT
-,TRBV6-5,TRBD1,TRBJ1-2,CASTRQGAWYGYTF,TGTGCCAGCACCCGACAGGGGGCTTGGTATGGCTACACCTTC
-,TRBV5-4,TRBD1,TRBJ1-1,CASSDGQGELWFF,TGTGCCAGCAGCGACGGACAGGGGGAACTTTGGTTCTTT
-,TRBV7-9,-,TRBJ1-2,CASSLPGGAGDYGYTF,TGTGCCAGCAGCCTCCCCGGGGGGGCAGGCGACTATGGCTACACCTTC
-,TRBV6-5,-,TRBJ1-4,CASSNRAGREKLFF,TGTGCCAGCAGTAACAGGGCAGGTAGAGAAAAACTGTTTTTT
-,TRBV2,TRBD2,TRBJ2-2,CASSEAGVKSTGELFF,TGTGCCAGCAGTGAGGCGGGGGTGAAGAGCACCGGGGAGCTGTTTTTT
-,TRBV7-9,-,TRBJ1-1,CSSTHRGGRAAFF,TGTTCCAGCACCCACCGGGGCGGGAGGGCCGCTTTCTTT
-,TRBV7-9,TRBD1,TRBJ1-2,CASSRGQEDGYTF,TGTGCCAGCAGCCGGGGACAGGAGGATGGCTACACCTTC
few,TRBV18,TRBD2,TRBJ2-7,CASSPDFDGGYEQYF,TGTGCCAGCTCACCCGATTTTGACGGGGGGTACGAGCAGTACTTC
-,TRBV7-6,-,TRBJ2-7,CASSSFDRSPLREQYF,TGTGCCAGCAGCAGTTTTGACAGGTCCCCTCTTCGCGAGCAGTACTTC
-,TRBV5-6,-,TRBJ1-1,CASSPYFAPTGADAFF,TGTGCCAGCAGTCCTTATTTTGCCCCGACAGGAGCGGATGCTTTCTTT
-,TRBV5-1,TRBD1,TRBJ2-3,CASSLTTGVSDTQYF,TGCGCCAGCAGCTTAACAACAGGGGTTTCAGATACGCAGTATTTT
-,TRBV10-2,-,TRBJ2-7,CASPVDSNHPYEQYF,TGCGCCAGCCCCGTCGACAGCAACCATCCCTACGAGCAGTACTTC
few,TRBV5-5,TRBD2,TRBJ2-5,CATGTSGEYQETQYF,TGTGCCACCGGGACTAGCGGGGAGTACCAAGAGACCCAGTACTTC
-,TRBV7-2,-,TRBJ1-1,CASTLRRGKSTEAFF,TGTGCCAGCACACTACGGCGGGGGAAATCCACTGAAGCTTTCTTT
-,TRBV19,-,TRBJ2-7,CASSIASDDYEQYF,TGTGCCAGTAGCATCGCTAGCGACGACTACGAGCAGTACTTC
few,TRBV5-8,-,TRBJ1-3,CASSFGQLLRGNTIYF,TGTGCCAGCAGCTTCGGACAGCTGCTCCGTGGAAACACCATATATTTT
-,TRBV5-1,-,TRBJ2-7,CASSGTSNEQYF,TGCGCCAGCAGCGGTACTAGCAACGAGCAGTACTTC
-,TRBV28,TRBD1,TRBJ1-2,CASISRGQGLGYTF,TGTGCCAGCATCTCCCGGGGACAGGGACTGGGCTACACCTTC
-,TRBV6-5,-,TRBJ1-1,CASSRGVATEAFF,TGTGCCAGCAGCCGCGGGGTTGCCACTGAAGCTTTCTTT
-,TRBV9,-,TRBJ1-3,CASSVEGVGNTIYF,TGTGCCAGCAGCGTAGAAGGGGTTGGAAACACCATATATTTT